This T cell receptor beta chain is drawn from a study of cytomegalovirus exposure and HLA in healthy donors. Study-wide context: In an early release, HLA-typed donors contributed tens of millions of unique TCR sequences.

60 Vbeta and 13 Jbeta primers were used in PCR. Produced via immunoSEQ multiplex PCR; TCRdb's table is partial and in-frame only. The sample carries more than 150,000 clones, more than 75% recorded once. V shed 8 bases and J shed 7 bases, with 15 bases lying between them. The germline gives CDR1 LNHDA, CDR2 SQIVND (reference sequence). There are 13 residues in the CDR3. This clone was seen only once. The genes are TRBV19 and TRBJ1-5, with D maybe TRBD1 (6 bases). The sequencing sample was made of PBMCs. The sequence was obtained from a woman aged 30 to 39 in good health and CMV-seropositive. The CDR3 DNA reads as TGTGCCAGTGGGGGCGGGTCTGGACAGCCCCAGCATTTT. This codes for CASGGGSGQPQHF.